A selection of T cell receptor beta chains follows, all from one sample in a study of control samples from healthy donors and cancer patients. The assay was immunoSEQ multiplex PCR, and TCRdb's table has in-frame clones only and misses some. The sample records some 190,000 clones, about nine tenths being singletons. The sample was blood. These receptor sequences come from a man younger than 40 in good health. Both conserved end residues are part of each CDR3. The D gene is left open where the match is weak. Part of the rows lack a size; the others show once, few, many or a class for expanded clones.

TRBJ1-5,.,TRBD1,TRBV11-2,TGTGCCAGCAGCTTAGGTCATTCAGGGGGGAATCAGCCCCAGCATTTT,CASSLGHSGGNQPQHF
TRBJ1-1,.,TRBD1,TRBV9,TGTGCCAGCAGCGCACCGACAGGGATGAACACTGAAGCTTTCTTT,CASSAPTGMNTEAFF
TRBJ2-1,.,.,TRBV6-7,TGTGCCACCTCAAATGGGGGATTTTGCTACAATGAGCAGTTCTTC,CATSNGGFCYNEQFF
TRBJ2-7,.,TRBD1,TRBV27,TGTGCCAGCAGTTGGGACAGGGCCTACGAGCAGTACTTC,CASSWDRAYEQYF
TRBJ1-5,.,.,TRBV5-6,TGTGCCAGCAGCTTGTCGACCGGTCAGCCCCAGCATTTT,CASSLSTGQPQHF
TRBJ2-2,.,.,TRBV11-2,TGTGCCAGCAGCATCTCAGGGGCCGGCGGGGAGCTGTTTTTT,CASSISGAGGELFF
TRBJ2-7,.,TRBD2,TRBV2,TGTGCCAGCAGTGAACGACTAGCGGGGGCCCAGCGCTACGAGCAGTACTTC,CASSERLAGAQRYEQYF
TRBJ2-2,few,.,TRBV5-1,TGCGCCAGCAGCTTCGCGGGGGCGACGAACACCGGGGAGCTGTTTTTT,CASSFAGATNTGELFF
TRBJ1-5,once,.,TRBV27,TGTGCCAGCAGTTCAAACAATCAGCCCCAGCATTTT,CASSSNNQPQHF
TRBJ1-6,once,TRBD1,TRBV2,TGTGCCGGCTCTTCATCGACAGGGGGTAATTCACCCCTCCACTTT,CAGSSSTGGNSPLHF
TRBJ1-1,.,.,TRBV19,TGTGCCAGTAGTACAGGTCAGGGGAACACTGAAGCTTTCTTT,CASSTGQGNTEAFF